Each of the 8 T cell receptor beta chains below was sequenced from the same sample in a study of T cells in women clearing cervical HPV infection. Clones were sequenced by immunoSEQ multiplex PCR, and TCRdb holds only the in-frame ones, with some missing. The record lists roughly 31,000 clones, of which the ten most abundant hold roughly 7.3%. The sample comprised blood buffy coat. The receptors were sampled from a woman aged 18 to 75 with a cervical HPV16 infection that either progressed to CIN3+ or cleared (not recorded which).

A word on this clone: The read comes to an end 3 residues before the CDR3 does, leaving the germline J gene to fill in the end. V gene TRBV20-1 combines with J gene TRBJ2-1; D remains ambiguous. The CDR3 contains 14 residues. V was pared by 5 bases and J by 4 bases, with 15 bases between. Germline values: CDR1 DFQATT, CDR2 SNEGSKA (reference sequence). CDR3: CSASPPPAYNEQFF. CDR3 DNA, as far as it was read: TGCAGTGCTTCCCCGCCCCCTGCGTACAATGAG.

This clone registers medium-sized by frequency. An end of the junction does not agree with germline; a read error may underlie this. The CDR3 end is not reached by the read, which stops 3 residues before it; the germline J gene fills it in. This chain links TRBV19 with TRBJ2-7; D may be TRBD1 (6 bases). Germline V gene sequence: CDR1 LNHDA, CDR2 SQIVND (reference sequence). This CDR3 contains 15 residues. The part of the CDR3 DNA that was read is TGTGCCAGTAGTGTAGAAGACAGGTCTTACTACGAG. Residues: CASSVEDRSYYE. The complete CDR3 sequence is CASSVEDRSYYEQYF.

With regard to this clone: The CDR3 extends 3 residues past the end of the read, so its final part is completed from the germline J gene. The rearrangement uses TRBV5-6 and TRBJ1-6, with TRBD1 matching over 9 bases. Looked up from germline, CDR1 is SGHDT and CDR2 is YYEEEE. The CDR3 runs to 15 residues. The CDR3: CASSLLDRGISTLHF. The CDR3 bases that were read are TGTGCCAGCAGCTTGCTGGACAGGGGAATTAGCACC.

As to this clone: The read finishes 3 residues shy of the CDR3 end, and the germline J gene is used to complete it. The rearrangement links TRBV7-9 to TRBJ1-1, with D hard to call. Trimming took 5 bases from V and 0 from J, leaving 7 bases between them. Germline V CDR1 and CDR2: SEHNR, FQNEAQ (reference sequence). The CDR3 loop spans 13 amino acids. CDR3 DNA (partial): TGTGCCAGCAGCGCGCATTTGAACACTGAA. Translated: CASSAHLNTE. The full CDR3 protein reads CASSAHLNTEAFF.

In regard to this clone: Read coverage stops 3 residues before the CDR3 terminus; the germline J gene supplies the remainder. This chain uses TRBV6-1 with TRBJ2-5; 7 bases fit TRBD1. Germline V gives CDR1 MNHNS, CDR2 SASEGT. This CDR3 is 16 amino acids long. V lost 6 bases, J lost 4 bases, and 14 bases stayed unmatched. Partial CDR3 DNA: TGTGCCAGCAGCGAACAGGGGATAAGGGCGGGAGAGACC. Translation: CASSEQGIRAGET. The whole CDR3 is CASSEQGIRAGETQYF.

On this clone itself: The read terminates 3 residues before the CDR3 end, so the remaining end is supplied by the germline J gene. This chain joins TRBV12-3 or TRBV12-4 and TRBJ1-4; a weak D match, TRBD1 (5 bases). The V and J ends lost 3 bases and 6 bases respectively, with 11 bases between them. The CDR3 has 14 amino acids. The CDR3: CASSLGGGDEKLFF. The sequenced part of the CDR3 DNA is TGTGCCAGCAGTTTGGGGGGAGGGGATGAAAAA.

This CDR3 is CASGPTWDRRTDTQYF. CDR3 DNA, as far as it was read: TGTGCTAGTGGTCCCACCTGGGACAGACGCACAGATACG. J is TRBJ2-3 and V is TRBV12-5, with 7 bases matching TRBD1. The sequence runs out 3 residues before the end of the CDR3; the remainder is reconstructed from the germline J gene. The ends lost 5 bases at V and 1 base at J; junction bases unmatched: 9. CDR1 and CDR2 (germline): LGHNT, FRNRAP. CDR3 length: 16 amino acids.

To note about this clone: The CDR3 end falls 3 residues outside the read, so it is completed with the germline J gene. The chain links TRBV19 to TRBJ1-1; D gene ambiguous. The V end lost 5 bases, the J end lost 4 bases, and 8 bases lay between the germline ends. Germline V gene sequence: CDR1 LNHDA, CDR2 SQIVND (reference sequence). The CDR3 runs 12 residues. The CDR3 sequence: CASSPGGTEAFF. The CDR3 DNA, read in part, is TGTGCCAGTAGTCCAGGAGGCACTGAA.